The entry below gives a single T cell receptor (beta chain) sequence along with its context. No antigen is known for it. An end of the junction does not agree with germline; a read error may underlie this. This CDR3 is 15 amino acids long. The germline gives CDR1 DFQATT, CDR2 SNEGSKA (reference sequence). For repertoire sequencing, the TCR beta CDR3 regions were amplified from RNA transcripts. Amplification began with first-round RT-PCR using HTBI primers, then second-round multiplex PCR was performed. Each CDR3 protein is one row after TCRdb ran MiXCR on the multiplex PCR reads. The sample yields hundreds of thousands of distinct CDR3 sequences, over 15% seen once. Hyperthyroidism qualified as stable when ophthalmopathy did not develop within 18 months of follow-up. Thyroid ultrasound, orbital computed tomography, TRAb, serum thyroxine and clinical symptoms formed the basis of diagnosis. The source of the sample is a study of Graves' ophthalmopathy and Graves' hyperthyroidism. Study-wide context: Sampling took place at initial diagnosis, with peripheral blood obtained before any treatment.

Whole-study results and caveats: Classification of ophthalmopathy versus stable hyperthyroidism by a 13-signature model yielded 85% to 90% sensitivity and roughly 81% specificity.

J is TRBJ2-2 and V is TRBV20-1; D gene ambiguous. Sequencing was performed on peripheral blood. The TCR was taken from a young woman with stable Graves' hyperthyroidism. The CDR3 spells CSARGYPANTGELFF. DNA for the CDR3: TGCAGTGCTAGGGGTTACCCCGCGAACACAGGGGAGCTGTTTTTT.